The table lists the clone carrying this T cell receptor beta chain with a count of one. These data are taken from a study of T-cell memory formation after mild COVID-19. Study-wide context: TCR clusters were mostly confined to one donor each.

V dropped 8 bases and J dropped 0 bases, with 11 bases sitting between them. Per the germline V gene, CDR1 is SEHNR and CDR2 is FQNEAQ (reference sequence). The CDR3 consists of 13 residues. TCRdb re-analysed the 5' RACE reads in MiXCR, keeping a single row per CDR3 protein. The sample consists of over 500,000 distinct CDR3 sequences, 15% to 20% of them appearing once. Source material: PBMCs or a T cell subset sorted from them (not recorded which). This chain links TRBV7-9 with TRBJ2-7, with D maybe TRBD1 (5 bases). This TCR derives from an adult woman who had mild COVID-19 (a few samples of this study predate the infection). Cell type and time point are not known. This chain's CDR3 is CASAGPNSYEQYF. The CDR3 nucleotides read TGTGCCAGCGCAGGGCCTAACTCCTACGAGCAGTACTTC.